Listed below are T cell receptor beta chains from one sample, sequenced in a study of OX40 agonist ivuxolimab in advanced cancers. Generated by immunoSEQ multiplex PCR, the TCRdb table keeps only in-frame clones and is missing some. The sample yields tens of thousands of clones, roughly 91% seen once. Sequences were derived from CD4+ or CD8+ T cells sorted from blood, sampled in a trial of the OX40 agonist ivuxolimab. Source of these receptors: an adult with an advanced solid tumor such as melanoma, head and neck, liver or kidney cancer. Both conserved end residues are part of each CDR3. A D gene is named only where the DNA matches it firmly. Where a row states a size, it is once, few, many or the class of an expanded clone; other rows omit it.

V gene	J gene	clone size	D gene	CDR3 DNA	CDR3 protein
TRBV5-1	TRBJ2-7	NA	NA	TGCGCCAGCTCCTGTCCGTGGGTCTACTCCTACGAGCAGTACTTC	CASSCPWVYSYEQYF
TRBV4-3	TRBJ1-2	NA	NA	TGCGCCAGCAGCGGAGACCTTAACTATGGCTACACCTTC	CASSGDLNYGYTF
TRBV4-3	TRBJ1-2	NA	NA	TGCGCCAGCAGCCAAGTTTATTCGGGGTATGGCTACACCTTC	CASSQVYSGYGYTF
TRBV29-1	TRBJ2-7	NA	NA	TGCAGCGTTGAATTTGATGCGTCCCCGGCCCACGAGCAGTACTTC	CSVEFDASPAHEQYF
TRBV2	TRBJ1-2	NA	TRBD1	TGTGCCAGCAGCCGAGGGGGCGCCGGGGGCTACACCTTC	CASSRGGAGGYTF
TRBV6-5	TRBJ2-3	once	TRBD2	TGTGCCAGCTCCCGCGGGAGGGACACAGATACGCAGTATTTT	CASSRGRDTDTQYF
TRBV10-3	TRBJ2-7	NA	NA	TGTGCCATCAGTGAGTCGAAAGAGTCCCCTAGATTCTGGGAGCAGTACTTC	CAISESKESPRFWEQYF
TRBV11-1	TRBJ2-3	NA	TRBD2	TGTGCCAGCAGCTCAAGGACGGGACTAGCAATGGATACGCAGTATTTT	CASSSRTGLAMDTQYF
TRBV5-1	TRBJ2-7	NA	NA	TGCGCCAGCAGCTGGGGGGCTAGCAGGAGTTTGACCTACGAGCAGTACTTC	CASSWGASRSLTYEQYF
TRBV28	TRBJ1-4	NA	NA	TGTGCCAGCAGAAGCTGGGGGGAAACTAATGAAAAACTGTTTTTT	CASRSWGETNEKLFF
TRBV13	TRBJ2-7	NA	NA	TGTGCCAGCAGCTTTGGGGTCCCCGGGGGCGAGCAGTACTTC	CASSFGVPGGEQYF
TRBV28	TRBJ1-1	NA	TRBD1	TGTGCCAGCAGTATACCGGGACAGGGGTTCATGAACACTGAAGCTTTCTTT	CASSIPGQGFMNTEAFF
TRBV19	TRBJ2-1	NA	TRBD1	TGTGCCAGTAGTATCCCAAACTCCGGGACAGTGGCCTACAATGAGCAGTTCTTC	CASSIPNSGTVAYNEQFF
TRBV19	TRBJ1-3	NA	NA	TGTGCCAGACGGGGCAGCGGTATCTCTGGAAACACCATATATTTT	CARRGSGISGNTIYF
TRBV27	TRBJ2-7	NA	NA	TGTGCCAGCAGTTTCGCCGGCTTCTACGAGCAGTACTTC	CASSFAGFYEQYF
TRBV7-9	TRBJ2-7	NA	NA	TGTGCCAGCAGCTTAATTAAATCAGGGGAATCCTACGAGCAGTACTTC	CASSLIKSGESYEQYF
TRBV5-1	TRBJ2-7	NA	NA	TGCGCCAGCAGCTTGGCCGAATGGGCCTCCTACGAGCAGTACTTC	CASSLAEWASYEQYF
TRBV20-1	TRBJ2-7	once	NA	TGCAGTGCTTTATCATTGAGTGAGCAGTACTTC	CSALSLSEQYF
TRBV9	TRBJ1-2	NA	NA	TGTGCCAGCAGCCCCCAGGATAGATCAGTCTATGGCTACACCTTC	CASSPQDRSVYGYTF